These 8 T cell receptor beta chains share one sample of origin, sequenced in a study of early T cells in non-severe SARS-CoV-2 infection. One entry per CDR3 protein results from TCRdb running MiXCR on the 5' RACE reads. Of 24,000 or so distinct CDR3 sequences listed, about 4% are singletons. Sequenced: whole blood. These receptors were collected from an adult who was a healthcare worker with PCR-confirmed SARS-CoV-2 infection or an uninfected control (not recorded which).

This clonotype was seen at least ten times. The J gene is TRBJ1-2, the V gene TRBV2, with D tentatively TRBD1 (6 bases). Germline V gene data show CDR1 as SNHLY and CDR2 as FYNNEI. The CDR3 is 13 residues long. V lost 7 bases and J 7 bases, leaving 16 bases between the germline ends. The CDR3 bases are TGTGCCAGCAACTCGGGGGGCGCGTTTGGCTACACCTTC. This encodes CASNSGGAFGYTF.

This clonotype has ten or more counts. This chain links TRBV5-1 with TRBJ1-1, with 7 positions matching TRBD1. Germline V gives CDR1 SGHRS, CDR2 YFSETQ. The CDR3 covers 15 residues. V trimming: 1 base; J trimming: 4 bases; junction bases outside the gene matches: 7. The CDR3 region has the DNA TGCGCCAGCAGCTTGAGTCAGGGGGGGAGCACTGAAGCTTTCTTT. Translated: CASSLSQGGSTEAFF.

This clonotype has a handful of counts. CDR3 bases: TGTGCCAGCAGCTTGGTTGAGGGGCCTAACTATGGCTACACCTTC. It encodes CASSLVEGPNYGYTF. The gene calls are TRBV7-6 and TRBJ1-2, with D perhaps TRBD1 (5 bases). CDR1 and CDR2 (germline): SGHVS, FNYEAQ. The CDR3 sequence is 15 residues long. With 3 bases removed from V and 0 bases from J, the gap between germline ends came to 11 bases.

This clonotype was picked up many times. The CDR3 bases are TGTGCCAGCTCACACCGGGACAGGGGGCAAAACACTGAAGCTTTCTTT. This encodes CASSHRDRGQNTEAFF. V usage is TRBV18 and J usage is TRBJ1-1; 12 nucleotides match TRBD1. This CDR3 is built from 16 residues. V lost 4 bases to trimming and J lost 2 bases; unmatched junction nucleotides: 5. Germline V lookup: CDR1 KGHSH, CDR2 LQKENI. The full variable domain, with the rest looked up from reference TRBV18 and TRBJ1-1, is NAGVMQNPRHLVRRRGQEARLRCSPMKGHSHVYWYRQLPEEGLKFMVYLQKENIIDESGMPKERFSAEFPKEGPSILRIQQVVRGDSAAYFCASSHRDRGQNTEAFFGQGTRLTVV.

Sample share makes this clonotype medium-sized. The chain combines TRBV3-1 with TRBJ2-7, with 7 bases fitting TRBD1. Germline V gene data show CDR1 as LGHDT and CDR2 as YNNKEL (reference sequence). V shed 4 bases, J shed 3 bases, and the junction held 18 bases outside the gene matches. The CDR3 consists of 18 residues. The CDR3 nucleotides read TGTGCCAGCAGCCCCCAAAGGTCGACAGGGAGAGGAAGCTACGAGCAGTACTTC. Its protein product is CASSPQRSTGRGSYEQYF.

The rearrangement joins TRBV18 to TRBJ2-3, with 7 bases matching TRBD2. Looked up from germline, CDR1 is KGHSH and CDR2 is LQKENI. Trimming took 4 bases from V and 2 from J; bases not matched to a gene: 3. The CDR3 is 14 amino acids. CDR3: CASSLTSVTDTQYF. CDR3 DNA sequence: TGTGCCAGCTCACTCACTAGCGTCACAGATACGCAGTATTTT.

J is TRBJ2-2 and V is TRBV6-6; 10 nucleotides match TRBD1. The CDR3 totals 20 residues. The junction had 16 bases not matched to a gene; V was cut back by 6 bases and J by 0 bases. Germline V gives CDR1 MNHNY, CDR2 SVGAGI (reference sequence). CDR3 nucleotides: TGTGCCAGCAGGTCCGGGACAGGGGTACCCTTGTTCGCGAACACCGGGGAGCTGTTTTTT. It specifies CASRSGTGVPLFANTGELFF.

This clonotype was found many times. The V gene is TRBV20-1, the J gene TRBJ2-2, with unresolved D. V lost 1 base to trimming and J lost 0 bases, with 3 bases between them. The CDR3 totals 13 residues. CDR1 and CDR2 from the germline V gene are DFQATT and SNEGSKA (reference sequence). Written as DNA, the CDR3 is TGCAGTGCTAGAGGAACGAACACCGGGGAGCTGTTTTTT. Amino acid sequence: CSARGTNTGELFF.